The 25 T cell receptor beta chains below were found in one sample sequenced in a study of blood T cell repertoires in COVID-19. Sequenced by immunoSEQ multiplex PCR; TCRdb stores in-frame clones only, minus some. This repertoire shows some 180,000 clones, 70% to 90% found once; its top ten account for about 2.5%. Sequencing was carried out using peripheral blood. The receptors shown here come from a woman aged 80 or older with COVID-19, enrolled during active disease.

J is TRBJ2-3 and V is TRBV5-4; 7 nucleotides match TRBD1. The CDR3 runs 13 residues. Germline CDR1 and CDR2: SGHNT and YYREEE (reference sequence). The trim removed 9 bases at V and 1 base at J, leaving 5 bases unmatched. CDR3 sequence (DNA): TGTGCCACCGGACAGGACCGCACAGATACGCAGTATTTT. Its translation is CATGQDRTDTQYF.

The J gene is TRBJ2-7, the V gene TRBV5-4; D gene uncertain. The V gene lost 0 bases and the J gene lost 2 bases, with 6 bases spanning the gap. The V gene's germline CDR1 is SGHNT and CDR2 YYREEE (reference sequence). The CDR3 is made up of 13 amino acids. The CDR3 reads CASSLETAYEQYF. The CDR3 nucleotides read TGTGCCAGCAGCTTGGAAACGGCCTACGAGCAGTACTTC.

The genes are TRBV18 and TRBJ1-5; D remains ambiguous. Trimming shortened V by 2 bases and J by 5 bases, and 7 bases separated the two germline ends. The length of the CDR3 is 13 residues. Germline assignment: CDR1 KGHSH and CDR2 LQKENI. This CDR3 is CASSPFPDQPQHF. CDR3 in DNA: TGTGCCAGCTCACCATTCCCCGATCAGCCCCAGCATTTT. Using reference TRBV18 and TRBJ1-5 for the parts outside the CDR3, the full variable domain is NAGVMQNPRHLVRRRGQEARLRCSPMKGHSHVYWYRQLPEEGLKFMVYLQKENIIDESGMPKERFSAEFPKEGPSILRIQQVVRGDSAAYFCASSPFPDQPQHFGDGTRLSIL.

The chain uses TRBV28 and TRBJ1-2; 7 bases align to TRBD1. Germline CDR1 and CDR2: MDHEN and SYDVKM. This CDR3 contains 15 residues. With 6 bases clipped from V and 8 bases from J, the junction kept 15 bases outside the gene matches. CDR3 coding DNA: TGTGCCAGCAGATATTCCGGGACAGTCGCATCAGGCTACACCTTC. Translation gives CASRYSGTVASGYTF.

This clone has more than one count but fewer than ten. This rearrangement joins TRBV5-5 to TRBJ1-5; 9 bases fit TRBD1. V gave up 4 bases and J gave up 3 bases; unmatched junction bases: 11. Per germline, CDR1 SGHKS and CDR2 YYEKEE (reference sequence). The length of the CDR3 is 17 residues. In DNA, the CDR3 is TGTGCCAGCAGCGCCGTCCCGGGACAGGGCATCAATCAGCCCCAGCATTTT. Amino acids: CASSAVPGQGINQPQHF.

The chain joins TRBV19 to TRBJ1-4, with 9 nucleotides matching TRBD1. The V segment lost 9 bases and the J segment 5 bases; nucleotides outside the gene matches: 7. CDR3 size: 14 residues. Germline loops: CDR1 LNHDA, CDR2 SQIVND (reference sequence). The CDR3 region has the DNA TGTGCCAGCTCCTCGACAGGGGGAAATGAAAAACTGTTTTTT. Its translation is CASSSTGGNEKLFF.

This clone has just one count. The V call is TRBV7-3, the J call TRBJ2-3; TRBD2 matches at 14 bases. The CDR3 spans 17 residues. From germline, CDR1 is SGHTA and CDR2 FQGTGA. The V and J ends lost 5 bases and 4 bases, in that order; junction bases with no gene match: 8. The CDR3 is CASSPTSGRARPDTQYF. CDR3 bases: TGTGCCAGCAGCCCGACTAGCGGGAGGGCCAGACCAGATACGCAGTATTTT.

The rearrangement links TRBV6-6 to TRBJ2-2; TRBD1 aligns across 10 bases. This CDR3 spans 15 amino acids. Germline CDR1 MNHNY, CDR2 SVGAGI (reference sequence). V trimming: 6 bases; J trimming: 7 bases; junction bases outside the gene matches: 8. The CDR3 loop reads CASRTTGGSGGELFF. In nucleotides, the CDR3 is TGTGCCAGCAGAACGACAGGGGGCTCGGGCGGGGAGCTGTTTTTT.

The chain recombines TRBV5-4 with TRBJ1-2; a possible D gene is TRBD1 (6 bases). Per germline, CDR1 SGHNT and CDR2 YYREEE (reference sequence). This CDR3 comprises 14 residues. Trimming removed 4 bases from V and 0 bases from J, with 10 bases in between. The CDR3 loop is CASSLQGPNYGYTF. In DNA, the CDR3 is TGTGCCAGCAGCCTACAGGGCCCTAACTATGGCTACACCTTC.

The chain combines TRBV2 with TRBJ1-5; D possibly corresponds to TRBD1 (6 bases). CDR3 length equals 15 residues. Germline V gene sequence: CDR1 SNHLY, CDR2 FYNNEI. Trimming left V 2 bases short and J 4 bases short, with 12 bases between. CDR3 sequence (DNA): TGTGCCAGCAGTGAACAGGGGCGTCTTAATCAGCCCCAGCATTTT. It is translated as CASSEQGRLNQPQHF.

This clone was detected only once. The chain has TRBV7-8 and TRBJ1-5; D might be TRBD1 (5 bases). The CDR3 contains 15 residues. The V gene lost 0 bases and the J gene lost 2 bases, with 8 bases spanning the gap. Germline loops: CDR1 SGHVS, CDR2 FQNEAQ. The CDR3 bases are TGTGCCAGCAGCTTAGCACAAGGGGGCAATCAGCCCCAGCATTTT. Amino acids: CASSLAQGGNQPQHF.

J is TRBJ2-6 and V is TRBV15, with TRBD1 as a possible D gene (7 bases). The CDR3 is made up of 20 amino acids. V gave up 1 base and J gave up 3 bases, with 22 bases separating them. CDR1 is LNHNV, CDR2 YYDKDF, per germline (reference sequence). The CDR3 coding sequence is TGTGCCACCAGCAGAGCTCTTAGTGCGGGACAGCTTTTTGGGGCCAACGTCCTGACTTTC. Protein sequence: CATSRALSAGQLFGANVLTF.

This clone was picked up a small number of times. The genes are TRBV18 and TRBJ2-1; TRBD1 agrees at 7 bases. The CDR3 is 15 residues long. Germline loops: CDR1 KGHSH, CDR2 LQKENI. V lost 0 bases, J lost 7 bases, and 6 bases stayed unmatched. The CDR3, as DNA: TGTGCCAGCTCACCACCAGGGGGCCATAATAATGAGCAGTTCTTC. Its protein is CASSPPGGHNNEQFF.

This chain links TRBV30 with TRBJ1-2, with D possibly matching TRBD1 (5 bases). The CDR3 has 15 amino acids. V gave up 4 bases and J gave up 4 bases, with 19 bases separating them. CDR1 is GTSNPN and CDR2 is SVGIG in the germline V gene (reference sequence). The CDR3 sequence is CAWTFPGGRSYGYTF. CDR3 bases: TGTGCCTGGACCTTCCCCGGGGGACGGTCCTATGGCTACACCTTC. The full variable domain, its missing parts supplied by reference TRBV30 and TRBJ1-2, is SQTIHQWPATLVQPVGSPLSLECTVEGTSNPNLYWYRQAAGRGLQLLFYSVGIGQISSEVPQNLSASRPQDRQFILSSKKLLLSDSGFYLCAWTFPGGRSYGYTFGSGTRLTVV.

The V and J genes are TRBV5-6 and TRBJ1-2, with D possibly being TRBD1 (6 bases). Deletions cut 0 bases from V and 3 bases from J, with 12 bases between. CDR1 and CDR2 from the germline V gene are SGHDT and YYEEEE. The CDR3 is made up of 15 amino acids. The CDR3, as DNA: TGTGCCAGCAGCTTGGCCCTACAGGGCGACTATGGCTACACCTTC. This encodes CASSLALQGDYGYTF.

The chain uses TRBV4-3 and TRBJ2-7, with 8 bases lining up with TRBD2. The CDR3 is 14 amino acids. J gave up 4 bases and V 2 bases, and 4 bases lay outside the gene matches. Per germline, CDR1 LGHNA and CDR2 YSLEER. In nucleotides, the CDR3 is TGCGCCAGCAGCCAAAGCGGGGGTCCTTACGAGCAGTACTTC. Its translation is CASSQSGGPYEQYF.

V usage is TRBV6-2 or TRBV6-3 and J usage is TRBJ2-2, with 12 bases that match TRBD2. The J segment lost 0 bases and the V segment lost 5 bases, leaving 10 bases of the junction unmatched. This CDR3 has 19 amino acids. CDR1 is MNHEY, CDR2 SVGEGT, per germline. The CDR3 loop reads CASSLKLAGGPTNTGELFF. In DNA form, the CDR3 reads TGTGCCAGCAGTCTCAAGCTAGCGGGAGGGCCCACGAACACCGGGGAGCTGTTTTTT.

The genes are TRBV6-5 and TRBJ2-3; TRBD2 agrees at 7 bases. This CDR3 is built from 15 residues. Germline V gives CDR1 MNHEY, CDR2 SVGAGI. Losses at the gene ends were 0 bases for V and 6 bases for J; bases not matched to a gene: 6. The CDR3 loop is CASSYSGGSGDTQYF. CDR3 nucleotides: TGTGCCAGCAGTTACTCAGGCGGGAGCGGGGATACGCAGTATTTT.

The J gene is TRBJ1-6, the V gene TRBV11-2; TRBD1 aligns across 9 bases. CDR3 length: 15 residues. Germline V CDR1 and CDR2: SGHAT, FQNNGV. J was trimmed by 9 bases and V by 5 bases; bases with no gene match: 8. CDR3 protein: CASSPRQGGSSPLHF. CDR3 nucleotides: TGTGCCAGCAGCCCGAGACAGGGGGGCAGTTCACCCCTCCACTTT.

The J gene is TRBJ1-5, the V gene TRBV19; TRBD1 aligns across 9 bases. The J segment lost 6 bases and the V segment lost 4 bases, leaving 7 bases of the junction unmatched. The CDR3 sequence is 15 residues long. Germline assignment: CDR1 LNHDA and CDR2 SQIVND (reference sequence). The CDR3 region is CASSTGQGSSQPQHF. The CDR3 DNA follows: TGTGCCAGTAGTACTGGACAGGGGAGTAGTCAGCCCCAGCATTTT.

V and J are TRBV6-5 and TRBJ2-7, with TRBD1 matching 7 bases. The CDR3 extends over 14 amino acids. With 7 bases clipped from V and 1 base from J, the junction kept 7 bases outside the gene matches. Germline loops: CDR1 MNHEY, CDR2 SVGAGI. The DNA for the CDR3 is TGTGCCAGCAAGAGACAGGGCAAATCCTACGAGCAGTACTTC. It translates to CASKRQGKSYEQYF.

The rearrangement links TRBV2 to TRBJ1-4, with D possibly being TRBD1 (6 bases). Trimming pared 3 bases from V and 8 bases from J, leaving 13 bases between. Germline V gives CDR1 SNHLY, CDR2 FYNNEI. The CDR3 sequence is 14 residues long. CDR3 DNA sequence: TGTGCCAGCAGTGATGGGGGCTCAGGGGAAAAACTGTTTTTT. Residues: CASSDGGSGEKLFF. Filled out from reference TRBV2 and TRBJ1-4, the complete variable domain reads EPEVTQTPSHQVTQMGQEVILRCVPISNHLYFYWYRQILGQKVEFLVSFYNNEISEKSEIFDDQFSVERPDGSNFTLKIRSTKLEDSAMYFCASSDGGSGEKLFFGSGTQLSVL.

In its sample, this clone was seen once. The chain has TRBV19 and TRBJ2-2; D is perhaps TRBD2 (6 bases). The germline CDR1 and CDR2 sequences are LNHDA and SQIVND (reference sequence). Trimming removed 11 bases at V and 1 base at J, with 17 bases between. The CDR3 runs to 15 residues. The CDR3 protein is CASLGGPMNTGELFF. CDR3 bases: TGTGCCTCTTTGGGGGGACCGATGAACACCGGGGAGCTGTTTTTT.

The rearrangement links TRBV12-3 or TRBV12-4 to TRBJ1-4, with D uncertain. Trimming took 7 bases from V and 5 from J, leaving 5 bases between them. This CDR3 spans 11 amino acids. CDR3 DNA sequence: TGTGCCAGCACCCTCAATGAAAAACTGTTTTTT. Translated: CASTLNEKLFF.

This CDR3 is CASSHARDSTIYF. CDR3 nucleotides: TGTGCCAGCAGCCATGCCCGGGACAGCACCATATATTTT. The rearrangement links TRBV16 to TRBJ1-3, with 7 bases that match TRBD1. Per the germline V gene, CDR1 is KGHSY and CDR2 is FQNENV. The V and J ends lost 3 bases and 9 bases, in that order; junction bases with no gene match: 5. This CDR3 region has 13 residues.